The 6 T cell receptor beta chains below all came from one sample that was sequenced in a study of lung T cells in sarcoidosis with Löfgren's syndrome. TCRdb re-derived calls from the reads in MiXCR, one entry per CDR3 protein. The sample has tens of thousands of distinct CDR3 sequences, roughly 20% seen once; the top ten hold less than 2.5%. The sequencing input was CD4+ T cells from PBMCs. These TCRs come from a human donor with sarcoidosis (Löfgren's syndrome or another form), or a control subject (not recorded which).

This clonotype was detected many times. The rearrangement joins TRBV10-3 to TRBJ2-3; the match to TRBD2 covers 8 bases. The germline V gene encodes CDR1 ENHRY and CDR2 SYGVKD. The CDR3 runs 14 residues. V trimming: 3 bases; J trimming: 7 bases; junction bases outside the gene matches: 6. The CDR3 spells CAISDDGGANTQYF. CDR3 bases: TGTGCCATCAGTGATGACGGGGGGGCGAATACGCAGTATTTT.

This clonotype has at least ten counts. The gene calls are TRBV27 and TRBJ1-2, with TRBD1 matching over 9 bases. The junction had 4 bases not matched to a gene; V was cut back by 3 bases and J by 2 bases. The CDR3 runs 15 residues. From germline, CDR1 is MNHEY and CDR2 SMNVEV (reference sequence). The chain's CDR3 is CASSFGQGKNYGYTF. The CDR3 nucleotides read TGTGCCAGCAGTTTCGGACAGGGGAAGAACTATGGCTACACCTTC.

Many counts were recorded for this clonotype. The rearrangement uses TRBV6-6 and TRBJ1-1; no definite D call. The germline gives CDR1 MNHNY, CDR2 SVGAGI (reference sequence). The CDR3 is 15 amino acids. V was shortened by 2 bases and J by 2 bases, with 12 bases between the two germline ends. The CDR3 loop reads CASSYDPQTNTEAFF. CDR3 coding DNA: TGTGCCAGCAGTTACGACCCGCAGACCAACACTGAAGCTTTCTTT.

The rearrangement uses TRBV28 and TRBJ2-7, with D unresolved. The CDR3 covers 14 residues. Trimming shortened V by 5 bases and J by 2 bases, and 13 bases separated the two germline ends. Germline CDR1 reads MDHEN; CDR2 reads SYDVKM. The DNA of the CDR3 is TGTGCCAGCAGTACGTCAGCAGAAACCTACGAGCAGTACTTC. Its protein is CASSTSAETYEQYF.

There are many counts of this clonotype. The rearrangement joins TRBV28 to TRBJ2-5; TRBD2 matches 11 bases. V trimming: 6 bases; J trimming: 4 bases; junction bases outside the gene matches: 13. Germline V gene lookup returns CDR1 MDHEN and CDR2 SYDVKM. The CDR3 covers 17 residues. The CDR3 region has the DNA TGTGCCAGCAGCTTAGCGGGAGGGCAGTTAAAGGCAGAGACCCAGTACTTC. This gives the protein CASSLAGGQLKAETQYF.

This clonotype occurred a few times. CDR3 protein: CASTLTSGLYEQYF. In DNA, the CDR3 is TGTGCCAGCACTTTGACTAGCGGGCTCTACGAGCAGTACTTC. The gene calls are TRBV2 and TRBJ2-7; 10 bases agree with TRBD2. This CDR3 contains 14 residues. J lost 3 bases, V lost 7 bases, and 6 bases had no gene match. Germline V gives CDR1 SNHLY, CDR2 FYNNEI.